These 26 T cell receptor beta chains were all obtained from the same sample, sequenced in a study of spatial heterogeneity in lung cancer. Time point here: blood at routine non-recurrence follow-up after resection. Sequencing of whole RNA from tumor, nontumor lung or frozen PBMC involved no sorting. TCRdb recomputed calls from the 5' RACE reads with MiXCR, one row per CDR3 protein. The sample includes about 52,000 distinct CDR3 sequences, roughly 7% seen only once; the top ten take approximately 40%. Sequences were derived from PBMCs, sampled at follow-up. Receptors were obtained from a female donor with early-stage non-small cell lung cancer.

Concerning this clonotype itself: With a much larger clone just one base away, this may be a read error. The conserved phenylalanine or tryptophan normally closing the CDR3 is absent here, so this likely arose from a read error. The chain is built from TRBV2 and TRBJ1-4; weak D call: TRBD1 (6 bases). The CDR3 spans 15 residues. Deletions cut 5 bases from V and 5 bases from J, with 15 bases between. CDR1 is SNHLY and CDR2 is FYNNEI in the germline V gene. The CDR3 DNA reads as TGTGCCAGCAGTCGTACAGGGCTCCAAAATGAAAAACTGTTTCTT. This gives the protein CASSRTGLQNEKLFL.

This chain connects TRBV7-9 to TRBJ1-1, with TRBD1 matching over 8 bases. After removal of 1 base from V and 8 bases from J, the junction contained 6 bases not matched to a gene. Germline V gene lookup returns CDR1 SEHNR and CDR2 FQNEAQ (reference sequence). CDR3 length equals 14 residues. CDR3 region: CASSLGQGKREAFF. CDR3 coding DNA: TGTGCCAGCAGCTTAGGACAGGGGAAGCGAGAAGCTTTCTTT.

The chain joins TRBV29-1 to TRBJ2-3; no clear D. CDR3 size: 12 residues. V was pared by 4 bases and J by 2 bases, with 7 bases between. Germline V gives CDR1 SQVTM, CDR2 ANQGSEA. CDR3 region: CSVVLYTDTQYF. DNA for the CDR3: TGCAGCGTTGTCCTTTACACAGATACGCAGTATTTT.

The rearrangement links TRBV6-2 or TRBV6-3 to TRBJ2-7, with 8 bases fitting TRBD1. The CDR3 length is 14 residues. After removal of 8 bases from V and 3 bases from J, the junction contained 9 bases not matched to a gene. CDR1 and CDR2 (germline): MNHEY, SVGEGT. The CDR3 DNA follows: TGTGCCAGCGAGTCTACAGGGGGACTCTACGAGCAGTACTTC. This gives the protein CASESTGGLYEQYF.

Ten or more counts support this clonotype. The CDR3 DNA reads as TGTGCCAGCAGCTTAGCGGGGAGGGTTCGGGAGACCCAGTACTTC. Translated, it gives CASSLAGRVRETQYF. This sequence joins TRBV7-2 and TRBJ2-5; 7 bases agree with TRBD2. Germline CDR1 reads SGHTA; CDR2 reads FQGNSA. The CDR3 loop spans 15 amino acids. The V and J ends lost 0 bases and 5 bases, in that order; junction bases with no gene match: 6.

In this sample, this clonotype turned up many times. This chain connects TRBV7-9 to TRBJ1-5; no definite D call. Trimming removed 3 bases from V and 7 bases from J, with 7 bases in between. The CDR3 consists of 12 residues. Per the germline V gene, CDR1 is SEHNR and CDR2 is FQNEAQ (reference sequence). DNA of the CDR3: TGTGCCAGCAGCTTTAATAACCAGCCCCAGCATTTT. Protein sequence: CASSFNNQPQHF.

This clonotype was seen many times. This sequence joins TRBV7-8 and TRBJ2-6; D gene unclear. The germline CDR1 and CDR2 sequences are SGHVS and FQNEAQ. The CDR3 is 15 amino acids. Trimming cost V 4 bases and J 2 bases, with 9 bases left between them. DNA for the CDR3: TGTGCCAGCAGCTCCCCGTATACTGGGGCCAACGTCCTGACTTTC. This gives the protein CASSSPYTGANVLTF.

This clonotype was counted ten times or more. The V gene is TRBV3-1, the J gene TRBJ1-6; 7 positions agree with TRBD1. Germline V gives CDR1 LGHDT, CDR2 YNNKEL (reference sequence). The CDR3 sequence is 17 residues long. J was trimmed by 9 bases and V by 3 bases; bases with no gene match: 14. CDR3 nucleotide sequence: TGTGCCAGCAGCCAGGTACCAGGGGCGCAGGGGGTTTCACCCCTCCACTTT. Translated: CASSQVPGAQGVSPLHF.

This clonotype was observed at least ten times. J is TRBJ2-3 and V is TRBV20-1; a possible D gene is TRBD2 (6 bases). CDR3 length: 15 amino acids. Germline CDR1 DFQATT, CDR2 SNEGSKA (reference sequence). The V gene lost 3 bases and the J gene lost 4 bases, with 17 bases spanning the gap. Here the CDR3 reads CSARLGGNRADTQYF. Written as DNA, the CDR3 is TGCAGTGCTAGGCTCGGCGGGAATAGGGCAGATACGCAGTATTTT.

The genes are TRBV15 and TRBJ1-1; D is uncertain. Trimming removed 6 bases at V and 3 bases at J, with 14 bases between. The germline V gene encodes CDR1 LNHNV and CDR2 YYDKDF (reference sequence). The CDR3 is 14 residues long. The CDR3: CATSTSLSDTEAFF. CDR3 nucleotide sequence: TGTGCCACCAGTACGAGTTTATCTGACACTGAAGCTTTCTTT.

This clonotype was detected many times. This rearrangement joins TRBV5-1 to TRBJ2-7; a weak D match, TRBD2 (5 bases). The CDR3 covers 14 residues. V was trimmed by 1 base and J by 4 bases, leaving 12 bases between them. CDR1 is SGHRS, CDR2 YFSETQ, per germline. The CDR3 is CASSLSGPGYEQYF. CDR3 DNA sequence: TGCGCCAGCAGCTTGAGCGGCCCCGGGTACGAGCAGTACTTC. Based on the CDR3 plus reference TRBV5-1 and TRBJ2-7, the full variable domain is KAGVTQTPRYLIKTRGQQVTLSCSPISGHRSVSWYQQTPGQGLQFLFEYFSETQRNKGNFPGRFSGRQFSNSRSEMNVSTLELGDSALYLCASSLSGPGYEQYFGPGTRLTVT.

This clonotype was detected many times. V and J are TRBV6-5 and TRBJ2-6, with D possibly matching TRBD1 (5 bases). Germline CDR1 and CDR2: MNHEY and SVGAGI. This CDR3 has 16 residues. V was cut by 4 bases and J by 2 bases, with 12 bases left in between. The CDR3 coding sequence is TGTGCCAGCAGTTGGGGCCTTACCCCTGGGGCCAACGTCCTGACTTTC. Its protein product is CASSWGLTPGANVLTF.

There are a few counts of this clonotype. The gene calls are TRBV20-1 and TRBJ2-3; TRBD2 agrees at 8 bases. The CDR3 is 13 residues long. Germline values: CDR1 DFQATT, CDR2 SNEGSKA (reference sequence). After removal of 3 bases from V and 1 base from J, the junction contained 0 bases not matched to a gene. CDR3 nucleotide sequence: TGCAGTGCTAGGACTAGCGGCACAGATACGCAGTATTTT. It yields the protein CSARTSGTDTQYF.

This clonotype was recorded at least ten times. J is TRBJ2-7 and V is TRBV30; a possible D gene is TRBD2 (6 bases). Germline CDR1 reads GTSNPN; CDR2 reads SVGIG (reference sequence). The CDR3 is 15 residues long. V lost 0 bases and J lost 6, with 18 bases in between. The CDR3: CAWSVGGIPAGEQYF. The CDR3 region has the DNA TGTGCCTGGAGTGTAGGAGGGATCCCAGCCGGCGAGCAGTACTTC. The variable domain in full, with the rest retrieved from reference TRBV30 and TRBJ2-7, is SQTIHQWPATLVQPVGSPLSLECTVEGTSNPNLYWYRQAAGRGLQLLFYSVGIGQISSEVPQNLSASRPQDRQFILSSKKLLLSDSGFYLCAWSVGGIPAGEQYFGPGTRLTVT.

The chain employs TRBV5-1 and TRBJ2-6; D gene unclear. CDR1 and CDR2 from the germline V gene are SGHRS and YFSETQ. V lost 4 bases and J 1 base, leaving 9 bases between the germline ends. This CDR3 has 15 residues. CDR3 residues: CASSLTESGANVLTF. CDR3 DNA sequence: TGCGCCAGCAGCCTGACGGAATCTGGGGCCAACGTCCTGACTTTC.

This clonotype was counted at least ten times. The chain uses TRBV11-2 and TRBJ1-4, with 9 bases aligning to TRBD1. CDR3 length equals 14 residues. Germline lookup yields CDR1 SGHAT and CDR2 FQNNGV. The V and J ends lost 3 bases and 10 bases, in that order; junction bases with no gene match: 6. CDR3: CASSFPGQGAKLFF. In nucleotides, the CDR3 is TGTGCCAGCAGCTTCCCGGGACAGGGAGCAAAACTGTTTTTT.

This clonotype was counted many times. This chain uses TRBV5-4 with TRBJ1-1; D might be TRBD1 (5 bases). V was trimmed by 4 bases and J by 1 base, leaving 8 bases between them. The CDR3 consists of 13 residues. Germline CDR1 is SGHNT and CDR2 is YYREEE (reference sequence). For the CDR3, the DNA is TGTGCCAGCAGCATCGACAGGAACACTGAAGCTTTCTTT. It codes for CASSIDRNTEAFF.

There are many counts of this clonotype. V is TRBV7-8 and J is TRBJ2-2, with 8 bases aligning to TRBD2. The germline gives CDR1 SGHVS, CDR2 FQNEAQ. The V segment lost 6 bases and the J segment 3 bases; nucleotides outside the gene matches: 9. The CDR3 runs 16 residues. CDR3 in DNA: TGTGCCAGCAGTCGTCAGCCGGGGGGGCACACCGGGGAGCTGTTTTTT. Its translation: CASSRQPGGHTGELFF.

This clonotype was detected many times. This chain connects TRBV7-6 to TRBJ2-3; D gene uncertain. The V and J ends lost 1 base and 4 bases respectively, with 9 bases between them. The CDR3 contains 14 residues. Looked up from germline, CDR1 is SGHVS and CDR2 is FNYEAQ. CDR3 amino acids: CASSLGTFSDTQYF. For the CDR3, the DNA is TGTGCCAGCAGCTTAGGGACGTTTTCAGATACGCAGTATTTT.

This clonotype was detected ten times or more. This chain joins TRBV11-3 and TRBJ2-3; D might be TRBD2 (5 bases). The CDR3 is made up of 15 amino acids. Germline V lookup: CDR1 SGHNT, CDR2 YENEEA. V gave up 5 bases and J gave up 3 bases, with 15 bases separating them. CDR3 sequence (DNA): TGTGCCAGCAGCCGGACCGGGGTAATGACAGATACGCAGTATTTT. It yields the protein CASSRTGVMTDTQYF.

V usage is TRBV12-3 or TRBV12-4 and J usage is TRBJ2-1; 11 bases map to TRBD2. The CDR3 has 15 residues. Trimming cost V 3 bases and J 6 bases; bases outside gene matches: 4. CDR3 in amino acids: CASSFRTSGGNEQFF. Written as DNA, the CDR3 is TGTGCCAGCAGTTTCCGCACTAGCGGGGGCAATGAGCAGTTCTTC.

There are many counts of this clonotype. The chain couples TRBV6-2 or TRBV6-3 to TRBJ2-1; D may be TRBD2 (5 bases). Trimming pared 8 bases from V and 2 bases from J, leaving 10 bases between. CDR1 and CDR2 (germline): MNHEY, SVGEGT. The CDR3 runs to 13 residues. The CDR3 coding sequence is TGTGCCAGCGGGAGACTACCCTACAATGAGCAGTTCTTC. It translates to CASGRLPYNEQFF.

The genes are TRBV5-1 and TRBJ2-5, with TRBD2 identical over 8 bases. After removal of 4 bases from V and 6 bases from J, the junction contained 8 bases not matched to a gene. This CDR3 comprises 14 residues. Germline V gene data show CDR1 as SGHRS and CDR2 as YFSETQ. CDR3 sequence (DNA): TGCGCCAGCAGCCCCGGGGGGGGCGGTCAGACCCAGTACTTC. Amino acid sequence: CASSPGGGGQTQYF.

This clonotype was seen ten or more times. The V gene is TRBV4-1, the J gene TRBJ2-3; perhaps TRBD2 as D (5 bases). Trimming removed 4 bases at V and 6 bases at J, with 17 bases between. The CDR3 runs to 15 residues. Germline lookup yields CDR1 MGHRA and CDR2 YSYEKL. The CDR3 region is CASSRTGSVGDTQYF. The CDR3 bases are TGCGCCAGCAGCCGGACGGGGTCCGTGGGGGATACGCAGTATTTT.

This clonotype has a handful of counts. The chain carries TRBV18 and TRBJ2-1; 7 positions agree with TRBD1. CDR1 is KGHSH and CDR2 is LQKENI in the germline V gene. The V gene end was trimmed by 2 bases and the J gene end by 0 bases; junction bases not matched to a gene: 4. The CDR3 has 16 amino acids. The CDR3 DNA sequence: TGTGCCAGCTCACCATCGGACAGGATCTCCTACAATGAGCAGTTCTTC. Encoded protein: CASSPSDRISYNEQFF. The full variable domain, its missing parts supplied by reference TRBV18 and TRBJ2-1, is NAGVMQNPRHLVRRRGQEARLRCSPMKGHSHVYWYRQLPEEGLKFMVYLQKENIIDESGMPKERFSAEFPKEGPSILRIQQVVRGDSAAYFCASSPSDRISYNEQFFGPGTRLTVL.

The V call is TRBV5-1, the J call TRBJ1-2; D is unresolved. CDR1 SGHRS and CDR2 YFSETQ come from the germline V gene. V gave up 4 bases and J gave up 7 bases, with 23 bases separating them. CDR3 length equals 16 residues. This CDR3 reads CASSTPTRTGRSGYTF. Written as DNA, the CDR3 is TGCGCCAGCAGCACACCGACTCGGACCGGGCGGTCTGGCTACACCTTC.